The entry below gives a single T cell receptor beta chain sequence along with its context. Original methodology: Cell counts per sample came from amplifying reference gene primers. Clones were read by immunoSEQ multiplex PCR, and TCRdb kept only the in-frame ones, dropping some. The V and J calls and the clone size are those of that table, but D and trimming were determined from the DNA. The profile shows some 240,000 clones, about 88% of them singletons. The data are from a study of blood T cell repertoires in COVID-19. Study-wide context: T cells, B-cell-depleted T cells, or PBMCs supplied cDNA or gDNA.

The V end lost 4 bases, the J end lost 5 bases, and 20 bases lay between the germline ends. Germline-derived CDR1 and CDR2 are WNHNN and SYGVQD (reference sequence). This CDR3 spans 16 amino acids. Source material: peripheral blood. The source is a woman between 35 and 50 years old who had recovered from COVID-19. The V and J genes are TRBV10-1 and TRBJ2-5; possible D gene TRBD2, 6 bases. The chain's CDR3 is CASSGRGRGRAETQYF. The CDR3 coding sequence is TGCGCCAGCAGTGGGCGGGGAAGGGGACGAGCGGAGACCCAGTACTTC.